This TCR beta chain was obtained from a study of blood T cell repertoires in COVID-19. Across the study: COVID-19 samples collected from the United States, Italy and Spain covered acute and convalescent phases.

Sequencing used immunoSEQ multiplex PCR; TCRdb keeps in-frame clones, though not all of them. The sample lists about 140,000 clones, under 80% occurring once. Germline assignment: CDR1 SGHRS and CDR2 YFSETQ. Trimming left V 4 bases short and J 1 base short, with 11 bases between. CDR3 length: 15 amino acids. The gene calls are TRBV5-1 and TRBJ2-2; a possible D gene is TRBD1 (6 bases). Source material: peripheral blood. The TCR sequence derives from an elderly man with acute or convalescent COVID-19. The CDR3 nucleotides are TGCGCCAGCAGCCCCCCAGGGGTGAACACCGGGGAGCTGTTTTTT. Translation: CASSPPGVNTGELFF.